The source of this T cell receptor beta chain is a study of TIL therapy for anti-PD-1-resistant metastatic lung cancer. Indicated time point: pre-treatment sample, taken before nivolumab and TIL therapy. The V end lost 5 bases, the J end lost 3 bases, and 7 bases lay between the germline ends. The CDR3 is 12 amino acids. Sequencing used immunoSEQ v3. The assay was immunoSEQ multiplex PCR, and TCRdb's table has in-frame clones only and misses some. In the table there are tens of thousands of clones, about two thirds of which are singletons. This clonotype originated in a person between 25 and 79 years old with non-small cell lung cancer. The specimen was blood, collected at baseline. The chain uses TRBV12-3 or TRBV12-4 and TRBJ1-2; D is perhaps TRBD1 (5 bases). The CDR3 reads CASSRRDYGYTF. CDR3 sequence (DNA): TGTGCCAGCAGTCGCAGGGACTATGGCTACACCTTC.